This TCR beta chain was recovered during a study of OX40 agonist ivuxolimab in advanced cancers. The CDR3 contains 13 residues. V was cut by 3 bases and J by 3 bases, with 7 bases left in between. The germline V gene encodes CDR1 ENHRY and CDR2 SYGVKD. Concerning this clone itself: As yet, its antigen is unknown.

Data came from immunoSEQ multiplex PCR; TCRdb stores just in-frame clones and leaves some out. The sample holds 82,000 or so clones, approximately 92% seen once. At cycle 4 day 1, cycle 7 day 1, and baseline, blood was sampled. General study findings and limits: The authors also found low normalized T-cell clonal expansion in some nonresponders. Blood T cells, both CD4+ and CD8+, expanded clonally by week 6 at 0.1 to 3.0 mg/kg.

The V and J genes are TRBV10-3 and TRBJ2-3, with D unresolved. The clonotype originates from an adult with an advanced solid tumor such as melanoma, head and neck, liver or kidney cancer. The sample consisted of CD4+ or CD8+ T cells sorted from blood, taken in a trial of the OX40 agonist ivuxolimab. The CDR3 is CAISEGPTDTQYF. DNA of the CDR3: TGTGCCATCAGTGAAGGGCCAACAGATACGCAGTATTTT.